The 23 T cell receptor beta chains given below trace back to one sample, sequenced in a study of tumor-infiltrating lymphocytes in primary liver carcinoma. A primer in the constant region served to generate TCR beta cDNA from roughly 450 ng of total RNA. Modified slightly, ARM-PCR produced TCR beta libraries over three nested multiplex PCR rounds. Primers for the first two PCR rounds were TRBV1-TRBV30 forward primers and a C-beta reverse primer (about 10 cycles per round). MiXCR, run by TCRdb on the multiplex PCR reads, gives a single entry per CDR3 protein. The table includes roughly 120,000 distinct CDR3 sequences, 64% detected once. Co-extraction of both nucleic acids (RNA and DNA) used about 20-33 mg of unsorted bulk tissue. The sample taken for sequencing was liver tumor tissue from sampling region 3. Subset specified: tumor region T3, left-lateral pole. The receptors shown here come from a woman in her sixties with primary liver carcinoma and hepatitis B virus infection.

Comment on this clonotype: No conserved phenylalanine or tryptophan ends this CDR3, so it is likely a read error. The DNA is omitted, as the CDR3 cannot be located on it reliably, and the CDR3 follows TCRdb's listing. The V gene is TRBV5-1, the J gene TRBJ2-1; the D call of TRBD2 is as the table states it, not checked on the DNA. Germline CDR1 SGHRS, CDR2 YFSETQ. The CDR3 spans 14 residues, counting both ends. This chain's CDR3 is CASSFSGSRNEQFL.

Only one count was recorded for this clonotype. The V and J genes are TRBV12-3 or TRBV12-4 and TRBJ2-2; D perhaps matches TRBD1 (5 bases). The CDR3 consists of 13 residues. The V and J ends lost 6 bases and 4 bases respectively, with 9 bases between them. The CDR3 coding sequence is TGTGCCAGCAGCCCACAGGTCACCGGGGAGCTGTTTTTT. Amino acid sequence: CASSPQVTGELFF.

This rearrangement joins TRBV5-4 to TRBJ1-1; D is unresolved. This CDR3 has 15 residues. Germline lookup yields CDR1 SGHNT and CDR2 YYREEE (reference sequence). Trimming took 1 base from V and 7 from J, leaving 17 bases between them. The DNA for the CDR3 is TGTGCCAGCAGCTTGATTACTTTGAGTGACATTGAAGCTTTCTTT. Encoded protein: CASSLITLSDIEAFF.

Remarks on this clonotype: The CDR3 end shows no conserved phenylalanine or tryptophan, and so a read error is likely. J is TRBJ1-5 and V is TRBV10-1; D is unclear. The CDR3 covers 13 residues. Per the germline V gene, CDR1 is WNHNN and CDR2 is SYGVQD (reference sequence). V lost 5 bases, J lost 8 bases, and 13 bases lay in between. CDR3 in amino acids: CASSQDSDKPQHY. Here the CDR3 DNA reads TGCGCCAGCAGTCAGGATAGCGATAAGCCCCAGCATTAT.

With regard to this clonotype: Germline and junction disagree at one end, which may indicate a read error. The rearrangement joins TRBV29-1 to TRBJ2-1, with 8 bases matching TRBD2. Germline loops: CDR1 SQVTM, CDR2 ANQGSEA. This CDR3 spans 18 amino acids. This chain's CDR3 is CSVVRGLVGGTAYYEQFF. In nucleotides, the CDR3 is TGCAGCGTTGTTAGGGGACTAGTGGGAGGAACCGCCTACTATGAGCAGTTCTTC.

The sample holds a few counts of this clonotype. This may be a read error: a much more frequent sequence differs by one nucleotide. V and J are TRBV29-1 and TRBJ1-1, with 7 bases that match TRBD1. This CDR3 is 15 amino acids long. Germline values: CDR1 SQVTM, CDR2 ANQGSEA. Written as DNA, the CDR3 is TGCAGCGTTAACACCTGGGACAGCAAAAACACTGAAGCTTACTTT. Encoded protein: CSVNTWDSKNTEAYF.

This chain links TRBV2 with TRBJ2-7; the D gene is possibly TRBD2 (5 bases). CDR1 SNHLY and CDR2 FYNNEI come from the germline V gene. Between the trimmed V and J ends, which lost 8 bases and 0 bases, there was a span of 11 bases. The CDR3 totals 13 residues. The CDR3 nucleotides read TGTGCCAGCGGCCGGGAAAGCTCCTACGAGCAGTACTTC. As protein: CASGRESSYEQYF.

This clonotype was observed a handful of times. V gene TRBV28 combines with J gene TRBJ1-5; D gene ambiguous. The V end lost 2 bases, the J end lost 7 bases, and 12 bases lay between the germline ends. Germline V gene lookup returns CDR1 MDHEN and CDR2 SYDVKM. There are 14 residues in the CDR3. CDR3 in amino acids: CASSLPAIIQPQHF. CDR3 nucleotides: TGTGCCAGCAGTTTACCGGCAATAATACAGCCCCAGCATTTT. Complete variable domain (other parts from reference TRBV28 and TRBJ1-5): DVKVTQSSRYLVKRTGEKVFLECVQDMDHENMFWYRQDPGLGLRLIYFSYDVKMKEKGDIPEGYSVSREKKERFSLILESASTNQTSMYLCASSLPAIIQPQHFGDGTRLSIL.

This clonotype was seen more than once but under ten times. A much more abundant neighbour one base away suggests this may be a read error. This chain joins TRBV6-1 and TRBJ2-2; D is tentatively TRBD1 or TRBD2 (5 bases each). The V gene's germline CDR1 is MNHNS and CDR2 SASEGT. CDR3 length equals 15 residues. CDR3 residues: CTSSYGATNTGELFF. In nucleotides, the CDR3 is TGTACCAGCAGTTACGGGGCAACGAACACCGGGGAGCTGTTTTTT.

This rearrangement joins TRBV15 to TRBJ1-1, with a weak D call TRBD1 (5 bases). The CDR3 is 13 amino acids. Germline V gene data show CDR1 as LNHNV and CDR2 as YYDKDF (reference sequence). V was shortened by 8 bases and J by 0 bases, with 10 bases between the two germline ends. The DNA for the CDR3 is TGTGCCACCCGTTCAGGGCTGAACACTGAAGCTTTCTTT. Its protein product is CATRSGLNTEAFF.

Remarks on this clonotype: The conserved closing phenylalanine or tryptophan is absent in this CDR3, likely reflecting a read error. The gene calls are TRBV2 and TRBJ2-7; 9 bases are a match to TRBD2. Germline V gene lookup returns CDR1 SNHLY and CDR2 FYNNEI. CDR3 length: 14 residues. The V gene end was trimmed by 6 bases and the J gene end by 3 bases; junction bases not matched to a gene: 6. CDR3 sequence reads: CASRHGAGGYEQYS. For the CDR3, the DNA is TGTGCCAGCAGACACGGAGCGGGGGGCTACGAGCAGTACTCC.

This rearrangement joins TRBV29-1 to TRBJ2-1; D remains ambiguous. CDR1 and CDR2 from the germline V gene are SQVTM and ANQGSEA. The CDR3 runs 12 residues. The V end lost 2 bases, the J end lost 13 bases, and 15 bases lay between the germline ends. CDR3 coding DNA: TGCAGCGTTGAATTTAACTCGGGCCGTCAGTTCTTC. Protein: CSVEFNSGRQFF.

As regards this clonotype: At one boundary the junction diverges from the germline segment, which might be a read error. This sequence joins TRBV7-9 and TRBJ2-7; no firm D call. In germline, CDR1 is SEHNR, CDR2 FQNEAQ (reference sequence). This CDR3 is built from 11 residues. This chain's CDR3 is CVSNPLSEQYF. Written as DNA, the CDR3 is TGTGTCAGCAACCCCCTCTCCGAACAGTACTTC.

In regard to this clonotype: The junction departs from the called germline gene at one end, perhaps through a read error. This chain connects TRBV6-1 to TRBJ2-7; a possible D gene is TRBD2 (5 bases). This CDR3 is built from 15 residues. The V gene's germline CDR1 is MNHNS and CDR2 SASEGT. CDR3 sequence (DNA): TGTGCTAGCGTCCGAGCTATCGGTAGCTCCTACGAGCGGTACTTC. It translates to CASVRAIGSSYERYF.

With regard to this clonotype: A clone one base away is much larger, so this may be a read error. V is TRBV6-1 and J is TRBJ2-1; D perhaps matches TRBD2 (5 bases). This CDR3 region has 14 residues. Germline CDR1 reads MNHNS; CDR2 reads SASEGT. Trimming pared 6 bases from V and 0 bases from J, leaving 9 bases between. CDR3 loop: CASRVGDSYNEQFF. In DNA form, the CDR3 reads TGTGCCAGCAGGGTGGGAGACTCCTACAATGAGCAGTTCTTC.

There are many counts of this clonotype. The rearrangement joins TRBV28 to TRBJ2-5; a weak D match, TRBD2 (7 bases). Between the trimmed V and J ends, which lost 4 bases and 4 bases, there was a span of 19 bases. The CDR3 length is 16 residues. Germline values: CDR1 MDHEN, CDR2 SYDVKM. This CDR3 is CASSSREGGRGETQYF. DNA of the CDR3: TGTGCCAGCAGTTCCCGTGAGGGGGGGCGAGGAGAGACCCAGTACTTC. Variable domain in full (rest from reference TRBV28 and TRBJ2-5): DVKVTQSSRYLVKRTGEKVFLECVQDMDHENMFWYRQDPGLGLRLIYFSYDVKMKEKGDIPEGYSVSREKKERFSLILESASTNQTSMYLCASSSREGGRGETQYFGPGTRLLVL.

This clonotype showed up just a few times. A much larger clone lies a single base off, so this may be a read error. The CDR3 does not end in the conserved phenylalanine or tryptophan, so this is likely a read error. The V and J genes are TRBV11-2 and TRBJ2-5; TRBD1 might be the D (6 bases). Germline assignment: CDR1 SGHAT and CDR2 FQNNGV. The length of the CDR3 is 14 residues. Written as DNA, the CDR3 is TGTACCAGCAGTGTTGGACCCAGGGGTGAGACCCAGTACCTC. It translates to CTSSVGPRGETQYL.

This rearrangement joins TRBV6-1 to TRBJ2-3; possibly TRBD1 or TRBD2 for D (6 bases each). The length of the CDR3 is 19 residues. The V and J ends lost 9 bases and 3 bases respectively, with 31 bases between them. Germline V CDR1 and CDR2: MNHNS, SASEGT. For the CDR3, the DNA is TGTGCCAGTAGGCCGAGGGGGTGGGAGGAAGGGATGGGGACAGATACGCAGTATTTT. This translates into CASRPRGWEEGMGTDTQYF.

In the case of this clonotype: This clone may be a read error of a much larger clone one base away. In this CDR3 the conserved last residue, phenylalanine or tryptophan, is missing, so a read error is likely. The gene calls are TRBV11-3 and TRBJ1-1; D gene uncertain. V was pared by 4 bases and J by 4 bases, with 10 bases between. This CDR3 is 13 amino acids long. CDR1 SGHNT and CDR2 YENEEA come from the germline V gene. CDR3 nucleotides: TGTGCCAGCAGCTACCCGCCAAGCACTGAAGCTTTCGTT. Translating gives CASSYPPSTEAFV.

With regard to this clonotype: At one end, the junction sequence differs from germline, possibly due to a read error. This chain joins TRBV5-6 and TRBJ2-3; weak D call: TRBD1 (6 bases). CDR3 length: 13 residues. The germline CDR1 and CDR2 sequences are SGHDT and YYEEEE. The CDR3 spells CVSSLAGVDTQYF. The CDR3 bases are TGTGTCAGCAGCCTTGCAGGGGTCGATACGCAGTATTTT.

The table lists this clonotype with many counts. V and J are TRBV6-5 and TRBJ2-7, with TRBD2 as a possible D gene (6 bases). Trimming cost V 10 bases and J 7 bases, with 26 bases left between them. This CDR3 is 15 amino acids long. Germline V lookup: CDR1 MNHEY, CDR2 SVGAGI. The CDR3 nucleotides read TGTGCCACCAGGGTAAAACCGACGGGGGTGGGAGAGCAGTACTTC. The encoded protein is CATRVKPTGVGEQYF.

A word on this clonotype: The missing conserved phenylalanine or tryptophan at the end of this CDR3 makes a read error likely. The genes are TRBV6-6 and TRBJ2-5, with a possible D match to TRBD2 (6 bases). The CDR3 consists of 15 residues. Looked up from germline, CDR1 is MNHNY and CDR2 is SVGAGI (reference sequence). CDR3 DNA sequence: TGTGCCAGCAGTTACTACGGGGGTCAGCAAGGGACCCAGTACCTC. It is translated as CASSYYGGQQGTQYL.

This clonotype was counted ten times or more. This chain joins TRBV6-1 and TRBJ2-6; a possible D gene is TRBD1 (6 bases). Germline V CDR1 and CDR2: MNHNS, SASEGT. CDR3 length: 16 residues. Trimming took 6 bases from V and 0 from J, leaving 12 bases between them. CDR3 protein: CASRRTVYSGANVLTF. CDR3 nucleotides: TGTGCCAGCAGGAGGACAGTCTACTCTGGGGCCAACGTCCTGACTTTC.